This TCR beta chain was profiled in a study of cytomegalovirus exposure and HLA in healthy donors. This clone was seen more than once but under ten times. The CDR3 contains 13 residues. In germline, CDR1 is WNHNN, CDR2 SYGVQD (reference sequence). Trimming left V 9 bases short and J 1 base short, with 11 bases between. The PCR used 60 Vbeta and 13 Jbeta primers. The repertoire was sequenced with immunoSEQ multiplex PCR; TCRdb's copy has only in-frame clones and lacks some. The sample lists under 50,000 clones; 72% were seen once. The sample was PBMCs. The chain combines TRBV10-1 with TRBJ2-3, with D maybe TRBD1 (6 bases). The sequence derives from a man under 40 in good health and CMV-seronegative. The CDR3 region is CASGGAGTDTQYF. The CDR3 DNA sequence: TGCGCCAGTGGGGGCGCGGGCACAGATACGCAGTATTTT.